These 20 T cell receptor beta chains originate from one sample sequenced in a study of T-cell memory formation after mild COVID-19. TCRdb analysed the 5' RACE reads with MiXCR anew, one entry per CDR3 protein. The table has approximately 230,000 distinct CDR3 sequences, less than 20% seen once. Input material: PBMCs or a T cell subset sorted from them (not recorded which). The receptor source for this set is a young man who had mild COVID-19 (a few samples of this study predate the infection). Cell type and time point are not known.

This clonotype was counted a few times. V usage is TRBV5-4 and J usage is TRBJ2-7; 7 bases agree with TRBD1. The CDR3 is 13 residues long. Germline V gives CDR1 SGHNT, CDR2 YYREEE (reference sequence). J gave up 3 bases and V 5 bases, and 5 bases lay outside the gene matches. The CDR3 reads CASSSQGHYEQYF. For the CDR3, the DNA is TGTGCCAGCAGTTCACAGGGGCACTACGAGCAGTACTTC.

The chain recombines TRBV5-6 with TRBJ2-5; 13 nucleotides match TRBD2. There are 19 residues in the CDR3. Trimming took 0 bases from V and 4 from J; bases not matched to a gene: 12. Germline assignment: CDR1 SGHDT and CDR2 YYEEEE. CDR3 sequence (DNA): TGTGCCAGCAGCTTGGCCCATGGGACTAGCGGGGCCGCGGGAGAGACCCAGTACTTC. This encodes CASSLAHGTSGAAGETQYF.

The rearrangement joins TRBV7-3 to TRBJ2-5, with 8 nucleotides matching TRBD2. CDR3 length equals 16 residues. Germline trimming cut 4 bases from V and 5 bases from J; bases unmatched to any gene: 12. Germline CDR1 SGHTA, CDR2 FQGTGA. CDR3 in amino acids: CASSSEGGRGGETQYF. The CDR3 coding sequence is TGTGCCAGCAGCTCCGAAGGGGGACGGGGGGGCGAGACCCAGTACTTC.

This clonotype was counted between two and nine times. The chain combines TRBV7-2 with TRBJ2-5, with 10 bases identical to TRBD2. With 6 bases clipped from V and 4 bases from J, the junction kept 8 bases outside the gene matches. The CDR3 loop spans 15 amino acids. Germline V lookup: CDR1 SGHTA, CDR2 FQGNSA. DNA of the CDR3: TGTGCCAGCAGGCCAGCGGGGGGGATGCGAGAGACCCAGTACTTC. Encoded protein: CASRPAGGMRETQYF.

V is TRBV19 and J is TRBJ2-3; no firm D call. Trimming removed 6 bases from V and 0 bases from J, with 13 bases in between. CDR3 length: 15 residues. Per the germline V gene, CDR1 is LNHDA and CDR2 is SQIVND (reference sequence). CDR3 bases: TGTGCCAGTAGATGGGCTATAGGTAGCACAGATACGCAGTATTTT. Encoded protein: CASRWAIGSTDTQYF. Using reference TRBV19 and TRBJ2-3 for the parts outside the CDR3, the full variable domain is DGGITQSPKYLFRKEGQNVTLSCEQNLNHDAMYWYRQDPGQGLRLIYYSQIVNDFQKGDIAEGYSVSREKKESFPLTVTSAQKNPTAFYLCASRWAIGSTDTQYFGPGTRLTVL.

This clonotype was seen at least ten times. The chain carries TRBV20-1 and TRBJ2-2; 9 bases align to TRBD1. Germline V gives CDR1 DFQATT, CDR2 SNEGSKA (reference sequence). J lost 1 base, V lost 0 bases, and 3 bases had no gene match. CDR3 size: 16 residues. Here the CDR3 reads CSARDPGQGNTGELFF. The CDR3 region has the DNA TGCAGTGCTAGAGATCCGGGACAGGGGAACACCGGGGAGCTGTTTTTT.

This clonotype occurred a few times. Written as DNA, the CDR3 is TGTGCCAGCGCCGCCGGCGCGAACACTGAAGCTTTCTTT. It codes for CASAAGANTEAFF. The chain uses TRBV7-2 and TRBJ1-1; D remains ambiguous. The CDR3 has 13 amino acids. CDR1 and CDR2 (germline): SGHTA, FQGNSA. The V end lost 8 bases, the J end lost 1 base, and 11 bases lay between the germline ends.

This clonotype was found a few times. This chain joins TRBV4-1 and TRBJ2-7; 11 bases match TRBD1. The V and J ends lost 3 bases and 5 bases, in that order; junction bases with no gene match: 12. CDR3 length: 17 residues. In germline, CDR1 is MGHRA, CDR2 YSYEKL. The CDR3: CASSHGQGARYLHEQYV. CDR3 DNA sequence: TGCGCCAGCAGCCACGGACAGGGGGCAAGGTATCTCCACGAGCAGTACGTC.

This clonotype has at least ten counts. This rearrangement joins TRBV4-2 to TRBJ1-2, with D tentatively TRBD1 (5 bases). The V end was cut by 0 bases, the J end by 8 bases, with 19 bases between. In germline, CDR1 is LGHNA, CDR2 YNFKEQ. This CDR3 has 16 residues. The CDR3 DNA reads as TGTGCCAGCAGCCAAGATCGTGGGGCCCGGTGGGGAGGCTACACCTTC. It is translated as CASSQDRGARWGGYTF.

In this sample, this clonotype turned up a few times. The chain joins TRBV19 to TRBJ1-2; TRBD1 aligns across 7 bases. CDR3 length: 16 residues. V gave up 4 bases and J gave up 4 bases; unmatched junction bases: 12. The germline V gene has CDR1 LNHDA and CDR2 SQIVND (reference sequence). CDR3 DNA: TGTGCCAGTAGTACATTCCGGGACAGCCACGTCTATGGCTACACCTTC. This gives the protein CASSTFRDSHVYGYTF.

The chain recombines TRBV24-1 with TRBJ2-2; TRBD1 matches at 8 bases. Germline values: CDR1 KGHDR, CDR2 SFDVKD. Trimming took 7 bases from V and 4 from J; bases not matched to a gene: 7. The CDR3 is 15 amino acids. The CDR3 reads CATSGSGTGTGELFF. Written as DNA, the CDR3 is TGTGCCACCAGCGGATCCGGGACAGGCACCGGGGAGCTGTTTTTT.

This clonotype has only a few counts. V and J are TRBV5-1 and TRBJ2-7; 7 bases match TRBD2. CDR1 and CDR2 (germline): SGHRS, YFSETQ. The V gene end was trimmed by 2 bases and the J gene end by 0 bases; junction bases not matched to a gene: 2. There are 14 residues in the CDR3. Here the CDR3 reads CASSFGRSSYEQYF. In nucleotides, the CDR3 is TGCGCCAGCAGCTTCGGGAGGAGCTCCTACGAGCAGTACTTC.

For this clonotype: Given a much more abundant clone one base away, this may be a read error. The V gene is TRBV5-1, the J gene TRBJ1-5; D not certain. CDR3 length: 15 amino acids. CDR1 is SGHRS, CDR2 YFSETQ, per germline. The CDR3 here is CASSLDSHSNQPKHF. The DNA of the CDR3 is TGCGCCAGCAGCTTGGACTCACATAGCAATCAGCCCAAGCATTTT.

The V gene is TRBV9, the J gene TRBJ2-1, with D unresolved. Looked up from germline, CDR1 is SGDLS and CDR2 is YYNGEE. The V gene lost 3 bases and the J gene lost 4 bases, with 11 bases spanning the gap. The length of the CDR3 is 14 residues. In DNA, the CDR3 is TGTGCCAGCAGCGAAGGAACAGTGTACAATGAGCAGTTCTTC. This encodes CASSEGTVYNEQFF.

The rearrangement joins TRBV7-9 to TRBJ1-5; 9 bases are shared with TRBD1. Trimming removed 5 bases from V and 6 bases from J; junction bases left unmatched: 8. The CDR3 contains 15 residues. The germline V gene has CDR1 SEHNR and CDR2 FQNEAQ (reference sequence). The CDR3 reads CASSLGQGYSQPQHF. The DNA of the CDR3 is TGTGCCAGCAGCCTGGGACAGGGTTACAGTCAGCCCCAGCATTTT. The variable domain in full, completed from reference TRBV7-9 and TRBJ1-5, reads DTGVSQNPRHKITKRGQNVTFRCDPISEHNRLYWYRQTLGQGPEFLTYFQNEAQLEKSRLLSDRFSAERPKGSFSTLEIQRTEQGDSAMYLCASSLGQGYSQPQHFGDGTRLSIL.

Comments on this clonotype: Possible read error: a much larger clone is one base away. The chain combines TRBV5-1 with TRBJ2-5, with TRBD1 identical over 8 bases. V dropped 3 bases and J dropped 5; count of bases not matched to a gene: 3. The germline V gene encodes CDR1 SGHRS and CDR2 YFSETQ. This CDR3 has 13 amino acids. Here the CDR3 DNA reads TGCGCCAGCAGCTGGACAGGGCCGGAGACCCAGTACTTC. It yields the protein CASSWTGPETQYF.

This clonotype appeared many times. V is TRBV20-1 and J is TRBJ2-1; 9 nucleotides align to TRBD1. The V gene end was trimmed by 3 bases and the J gene end by 3 bases; junction bases not matched to a gene: 6. CDR3 size: 15 residues. CDR1 and CDR2 (germline): DFQATT, SNEGSKA (reference sequence). In nucleotides, the CDR3 is TGCAGTGCTAGTGGGGGACAGGGTATCTACAATGAGCAGTTCTTC. It codes for CSASGGQGIYNEQFF.

V gene TRBV19 combines with J gene TRBJ2-2; 12 nucleotides agree with TRBD1. Unmatched junction bases numbered 14, after V lost 3 bases and J lost 6 bases. The CDR3 sequence is 19 residues long. The germline CDR1 and CDR2 sequences are LNHDA and SQIVND (reference sequence). The CDR3 loop reads CASSMKAGTGGAASGELFF. CDR3 coding DNA: TGTGCCAGTAGTATGAAAGCCGGGACAGGGGGCGCCGCTTCCGGGGAGCTGTTTTTT.

The table lists this clonotype with many counts. The chain uses TRBV7-2 and TRBJ1-1; the match to TRBD1 covers 10 bases. Per the germline V gene, CDR1 is SGHTA and CDR2 is FQGNSA. Losses at the gene ends were 5 bases for V and 4 bases for J; bases not matched to a gene: 13. The CDR3 totals 17 residues. CDR3 DNA sequence: TGTGCCAGCAGCCCCCAGACAGGGGGCGATCTACGCACTGAAGCTTTCTTT. Protein product: CASSPQTGGDLRTEAFF.

In its sample, this clonotype was seen a few times. This chain links TRBV20-1 with TRBJ2-1; D remains ambiguous. The CDR3 length is 13 residues. Trimming left V 3 bases short and J 4 bases short, with 10 bases between. CDR1 is DFQATT and CDR2 is SNEGSKA in the germline V gene (reference sequence). The CDR3 loop reads CSASGARYNEQFF. CDR3 bases: TGCAGTGCTAGCGGCGCCAGATACAATGAGCAGTTCTTC.